Each of the 25 T cell receptor beta chains below was sequenced from the same sample in a study of T cells after yellow fever vaccination. MiXCR, run by TCRdb on the 5' RACE reads, gives a single entry per CDR3 protein. The sample has 240,000 or so distinct CDR3 sequences; about 7% are singletons. The material was CD4+ T cells sorted from PBMCs, obtained 15 days after the yellow fever booster vaccination. These receptors came from a man aged 30 to 45 who received the YFV17D yellow fever vaccine.

This clonotype showed up just a few times. The rearrangement uses TRBV7-6 and TRBJ2-7, with TRBD2 matching over 10 bases. The germline CDR1 and CDR2 sequences are SGHVS and FNYEAQ. The CDR3 is made up of 14 amino acids. Germline trimming cut 3 bases from V and 6 bases from J; bases unmatched to any gene: 5. The CDR3 nucleotides read TGTGCCAGCAGCTTGAGGCTAGCGGGAGCCGAGCAGTACTTC. It specifies CASSLRLAGAEQYF.

The J gene is TRBJ2-4, the V gene TRBV29-1; no definite D call. Germline-derived CDR1 and CDR2 are SQVTM and ANQGSEA. The CDR3 spans 15 residues. Deletions cut 5 bases from V and 0 bases from J, with 14 bases between. The CDR3 DNA reads TGCAGCGTTACCATTCTGAGGCTAGCCAAAAACATTCAGTACTTC. It is translated as CSVTILRLAKNIQYF.

The chain has TRBV5-4 and TRBJ2-1; no clear D gene. Germline CDR1 SGHNT, CDR2 YYREEE (reference sequence). Trimming took 0 bases from V and 0 from J, leaving 7 bases between them. This CDR3 is built from 15 residues. DNA of the CDR3: TGTGCCAGCAGCTTGGCTTCCGCCTCCTACAATGAGCAGTTCTTC. Translating it yields CASSLASASYNEQFF.

This clonotype was observed at least ten times. This chain uses TRBV7-9 with TRBJ2-1; D is uncertain. There are 15 residues in the CDR3. Germline-derived CDR1 and CDR2 are SEHNR and FQNEAQ (reference sequence). Between the trimmed V and J ends, which lost 1 base and 7 bases, there was a span of 14 bases. The CDR3 is CASSLEGLGSNEQFF. The CDR3 DNA reads TGTGCCAGCAGCTTAGAGGGTCTGGGGTCGAATGAGCAGTTCTTC.

This chain uses TRBV27 with TRBJ2-1; D perhaps matches TRBD2 (5 bases). The V end lost 6 bases, the J end lost 4 bases, and 19 bases lay between the germline ends. Looked up from germline, CDR1 is MNHEY and CDR2 is SMNVEV (reference sequence). The CDR3 covers 16 residues. The CDR3 reads CASRRSGGVKYNEQFF. The CDR3 DNA is TGTGCCAGCAGACGAAGCGGTGGGGTTAAATACAATGAGCAGTTCTTC.

V is TRBV28 and J is TRBJ2-3, with D perhaps matching TRBD2 (6 bases). V lost 10 bases, J lost 2 bases, and 10 bases lay in between. This CDR3 comprises 12 residues. Germline V gene sequence: CDR1 MDHEN, CDR2 SYDVKM. The CDR3 loop reads CAIGTYTDTQYF. The CDR3, as DNA: TGTGCCATTGGGACTTACACAGATACGCAGTATTTT.

A few counts support this clonotype. The chain uses TRBV7-8 and TRBJ1-5, with D perhaps matching TRBD1 (5 bases). This CDR3 is built from 12 residues. V was pared by 5 bases and J by 9 bases, with 11 bases between. CDR1 and CDR2 from the germline V gene are SGHVS and FQNEAQ. The chain's CDR3 is CASSTPGGPQHF. As DNA, the CDR3 is TGTGCCAGCAGCACCCCGGGGGGGCCCCAGCATTTT. Based on the CDR3 plus reference TRBV7-8 and TRBJ1-5, the full variable domain is GAGVSQSPRYKVAKRGQDVALRCDPISGHVSLFWYQQALGQGPEFLTYFQNEAQLDKSGLPSDRFFAERPEGSVSTLKIQRTQQEDSAVYLCASSTPGGPQHFGDGTRLSIL.

This clonotype was detected many times. This chain joins TRBV3-1 and TRBJ2-1; D gene unclear. CDR1 and CDR2 (germline): LGHDT, YNNKEL (reference sequence). V dropped 4 bases and J dropped 4 bases, with 8 bases sitting between them. The CDR3 has 13 amino acids. The CDR3 nucleotides are TGTGCCAGCAGCCGAGACGGATACAATGAGCAGTTCTTC. It codes for CASSRDGYNEQFF.

The table lists this clonotype with a few counts. The V gene is TRBV20-1, the J gene TRBJ2-5, with unresolved D. Germline V CDR1 and CDR2: DFQATT, SNEGSKA (reference sequence). The CDR3 extends over 12 amino acids. Deletions cut 3 bases from V and 2 bases from J, with 7 bases between. CDR3 amino acids: CSASGRQETQYF. For the CDR3, the DNA is TGCAGTGCTAGCGGCAGGCAAGAGACCCAGTACTTC.

The chain links TRBV4-2 to TRBJ2-7; 8 nucleotides agree with TRBD2. Germline assignment: CDR1 LGHNA and CDR2 YNFKEQ. V was clipped by 0 bases and J by 5 bases; unmatched bases: 9. This CDR3 region has 16 residues. CDR3 nucleotides: TGTGCCAGCAGCCAAGAAGGTGGAGCGGGAGAAAACGAGCAGTACTTC. It codes for CASSQEGGAGENEQYF.

The V gene is TRBV14, the J gene TRBJ2-1; D remains unclear. Looked up from germline, CDR1 is SGHDN and CDR2 is FVKESK. The CDR3 sequence is 10 residues long. The V end lost 8 bases, the J end lost 10 bases, and 9 bases lay between the germline ends. The CDR3 coding sequence is TGTGCCAGCCAATATGGCGAGCAGTTCTTC. This sequence encodes CASQYGEQFF.

The chain is built from TRBV7-2 and TRBJ2-5; 9 nucleotides agree with TRBD2. The CDR3 is 16 residues long. Germline V lookup: CDR1 SGHTA, CDR2 FQGNSA. V gave up 5 bases and J gave up 5 bases; unmatched junction bases: 12. The CDR3 is CASSPRASGTHETQYF. The DNA of the CDR3 is TGTGCCAGCAGCCCCCGGGCTAGCGGGACTCATGAGACCCAGTACTTC.

The chain has TRBV7-2 and TRBJ2-3; 9 bases align to TRBD2. J was trimmed by 2 bases and V by 2 bases; bases with no gene match: 2. The germline V gene has CDR1 SGHTA and CDR2 FQGNSA. The CDR3 contains 15 residues. The CDR3 reads CASSLPSGATDTQYF. The CDR3 DNA is TGTGCCAGCAGCTTACCTAGCGGGGCCACAGATACGCAGTATTTT. Full variable domain (rest looked up from reference TRBV7-2 and TRBJ2-3): GAGVSQSPSNKVTEKGKDVELRCDPISGHTALYWYRQSLGQGLEFLIYFQGNSAPDKSGLPSDRFSAERTGGSVSTLTIQRTQQEDSAVYLCASSLPSGATDTQYFGPGTRLTVL.

V is TRBV18 and J is TRBJ2-6; 7 bases are a match to TRBD1. Losses at the gene ends were 7 bases for V and 0 bases for J; bases not matched to a gene: 9. CDR3 length equals 17 residues. CDR1 is KGHSH and CDR2 is LQKENI in the germline V gene. CDR3 DNA sequence: TGTGCCAGCTTCCGGGACAGCATTAACTCTGGGGCCAACGTCCTGACTTTC. Protein: CASFRDSINSGANVLTF. Based on the CDR3 plus reference TRBV18 and TRBJ2-6, the full variable domain is NAGVMQNPRHLVRRRGQEARLRCSPMKGHSHVYWYRQLPEEGLKFMVYLQKENIIDESGMPKERFSAEFPKEGPSILRIQQVVRGDSAAYFCASFRDSINSGANVLTFGAGSRLTVL.

The rearrangement uses TRBV24-1 and TRBJ2-5, with D hard to call. The CDR3 is made up of 15 amino acids. V lost 4 bases to trimming and J lost 2 bases, with 13 bases between them. CDR1 is KGHDR, CDR2 SFDVKD, per germline. The CDR3 DNA follows: TGTGCCACCAGTGAAGGAAGGAAGGGACAAGAGACCCAGTACTTC. This codes for CATSEGRKGQETQYF.

In its sample, this clonotype was seen a few times. The chain employs TRBV19 and TRBJ2-2, with 8 positions matching TRBD1. The germline CDR1 and CDR2 sequences are LNHDA and SQIVND (reference sequence). CDR3 length: 16 residues. The junction had 17 bases not matched to a gene; V was cut back by 9 bases and J by 8 bases. The CDR3 spells CASVQFRGRATGELFF. The CDR3, as DNA: TGTGCCAGCGTTCAGTTCAGGGGGCGAGCAACAGGGGAGCTGTTTTTT.

This clonotype showed up many times. This chain uses TRBV7-6 with TRBJ2-7, with TRBD2 matching over 9 bases. J gave up 2 bases and V 1 base, and 6 bases lay outside the gene matches. From germline, CDR1 is SGHVS and CDR2 FNYEAQ. The CDR3 is made up of 16 amino acids. The DNA of the CDR3 is TGTGCCAGCAGCTTAGAGGCGGGAGGGTCCCCCTACGAGCAGTACTTC. Its protein is CASSLEAGGSPYEQYF. Filled out from reference TRBV7-6 and TRBJ2-7, the complete variable domain reads GAGVSQSPRYKVTKRGQDVALRCDPISGHVSLYWYRQALGQGPEFLTYFNYEAQQDKSGLPNDRFSAERPEGSISTLTIQRTEQRDSAMYRCASSLEAGGSPYEQYFGPGTRLTVT.

This clonotype has just a few counts. The chain links TRBV14 to TRBJ2-5, with TRBD2 matching 7 bases. V shed 4 bases and J 4 bases; nucleotides not matched to a gene: 3. The germline V gene encodes CDR1 SGHDN and CDR2 FVKESK. CDR3 length: 13 residues. This CDR3 reads CASSRGRGETQYF. For the CDR3, the DNA is TGTGCCAGCAGCCGGGGGAGGGGAGAGACCCAGTACTTC.

This clonotype was counted many times. This chain connects TRBV5-1 to TRBJ2-3; D call uncertain. Germline V lookup: CDR1 SGHRS, CDR2 YFSETQ. The ends were cut back, 5 bases at V and 0 bases at J, with 10 bases in the middle. This CDR3 region has 14 residues. Here the CDR3 reads CASSPGGSTDTQYF. The CDR3 coding sequence is TGCGCCAGCAGTCCGGGCGGTAGCACAGATACGCAGTATTTT.

The table lists this clonotype with a few counts. This chain links TRBV4-3 with TRBJ1-5, with a tentative D call TRBD1 (6 bases). Between the trimmed V and J ends, which lost 3 bases and 9 bases, there was a span of 15 bases. Germline CDR1 is LGHNA and CDR2 is YSLEER. The length of the CDR3 is 14 residues. CDR3 in amino acids: CASSQGHGLGPQHF. The CDR3 bases are TGCGCCAGCAGCCAGGGACACGGGCTGGGGCCCCAGCATTTT.

Many counts were recorded for this clonotype. J is TRBJ2-3 and V is TRBV6-1; D gene unclear. Germline V gene lookup returns CDR1 MNHNS and CDR2 SASEGT. The CDR3 extends over 17 amino acids. V was cut by 2 bases and J by 6 bases, with 21 bases left in between. The CDR3, as DNA: TGTGCCAGCAGTGAAATGGGTTTGGGTCGACCAACGGATACGCAGTATTTT. This codes for CASSEMGLGRPTDTQYF.

A few counts support this clonotype. This chain joins TRBV7-8 and TRBJ1-2, with 8 nucleotides matching TRBD1. Germline V CDR1 and CDR2: SGHVS, FQNEAQ. The J segment lost 8 bases and the V segment lost 5 bases, leaving 13 bases of the junction unmatched. CDR3 size: 15 residues. DNA of the CDR3: TGTGCCAGCAGCCCTAGGGTGACAGGGGTTCGAGGCTACACCTTC. This encodes CASSPRVTGVRGYTF.

This clonotype was counted ten times or more. The gene calls are TRBV30 and TRBJ2-5; maybe TRBD2 (6 bases). The CDR3 sequence is 12 residues long. In germline, CDR1 is GTSNPN, CDR2 SVGIG (reference sequence). V gave up 7 bases and J gave up 4 bases, with 13 bases separating them. The DNA of the CDR3 is TGTGCCTCGGGACTTACAAGAGAGACCCAGTACTTC. It is translated as CASGLTRETQYF.

This chain links TRBV6-2 or TRBV6-3 with TRBJ2-2, with a tentative D call TRBD2 (5 bases). Germline values: CDR1 MNHEY, CDR2 SVGEGT. V was trimmed by 6 bases and J by 0 bases, leaving 14 bases between them. The CDR3 runs to 16 residues. CDR3 DNA sequence: TGTGCCAGCAGCGTCCGGGGTGGTACGAACACCGGGGAGCTGTTTTTT. This gives the protein CASSVRGGTNTGELFF.

In its sample, this clonotype was seen many times. This rearrangement joins TRBV28 to TRBJ2-3; D is uncertain. CDR1 is MDHEN and CDR2 is SYDVKM in the germline V gene. Trimming cost V 2 bases and J 4 bases, with 13 bases left between them. The CDR3 covers 15 residues. The CDR3 DNA reads TGTGCCAGCAGTTTAGGCGGAAGCGCTTCAGATACGCAGTATTTT. This gives the protein CASSLGGSASDTQYF.